This T cell receptor beta chain is drawn from a study of cytomegalovirus exposure and HLA in healthy donors. Turning to this clone: What it binds is not known.

Germline V gene data show CDR1 as WSHSY and CDR2 as SAAADI. The V and J ends lost 2 bases and 3 bases, in that order; junction bases with no gene match: 10. The CDR3 has 17 amino acids. General study results and limits: Researchers reportedly found TCR beta sequences accurately predicted most subjects' HLA-A and HLA-B alleles. The investigators catalogued 164 TCR beta chains as cytomegalovirus-associated.

PCR primers comprised 60 Vbeta and 13 Jbeta primers. TCRdb's table, derived via immunoSEQ multiplex PCR, lists solely in-frame clones and lacks some. Here the sample table reports approximately 150,000 clones. The chain uses TRBV10-2 and TRBJ1-3; 7 nucleotides line up with TRBD1. Material: PBMCs. The TCR was taken from a woman aged 40 to 50 in good health and CMV-seronegative. The CDR3 DNA follows: TGCGCCAGCAGTGAGAATACAGGGGTTTCCTTTGGAAACACCATATATTTT. This encodes CASSENTGVSFGNTIYF.